Listed below are T cell receptor beta chains from one sample, sequenced in a study of T cell responses to AZD1222 COVID-19 vaccine. Assay: immunoSEQ multiplex PCR; the TCRdb copy retains only in-frame clones and omits some. The data contain 150,000 or so clones, approximately 85% of them singletons. Sequenced material: peripheral blood, taken on day 0 of MenACWY control vaccination. Every receptor here comes from an adult in good health. The conserved cysteine and the conserved F or W are not part of the CDR3 here. Not all rows give a size; the values are once, few, many and, for expanded clones, a class.

>TRBV19|.|TRBJ2-2
ASSIRSGELF
>TRBV2|once|TRBJ1-6
ASRGQGTYSPLH
>TRBV7-3|.|TRBJ2-2
ASNSGTGELF
>TRBV7-5|.|TRBJ2-5
ARSLYRGHQETQY
>TRBV21-1|.|TRBJ2-3
ASSKASSGGASTDTQY
>TRBV6-5|.|TRBJ2-1
ASLKWVGQEQF
>TRBV28|.|TRBJ1-4
ASSLSGGVEKLF
>TRBV10-3|.|TRBJ1-3
AITTGDVRNTIY
>TRBV5-1|few|TRBJ1-5
ASSLSQGQPQH
>TRBV6-5|.|TRBJ1-4
ASSYAWQAKYEKLF
>TRBV19|.|TRBJ2-2
ASSMPEGARIGELF
>TRBV7-3|.|TRBJ2-2
ASSFGTNTGELF
>TRBV5-1|.|TRBJ1-6
ASSIDRDSPLH
>TRBV5-6|.|TRBJ2-3
ASSLGLASTDTQY
>TRBV7-9|few|TRBJ2-5
ASSLGNSGETQY
>TRBV19|.|TRBJ2-2
ASSATATSGELF
>TRBV6-6|once|TRBJ1-6
ASSRTGGAWGDNSPLH
>TRBV5-6|.|TRBJ1-6
ASSFGGSRSPLH
>TRBV10-3|.|TRBJ2-2
AISDVGQVPGELF
>TRBV7-3|.|TRBJ1-1
ASSLYPGTGTKNTEAF
>TRBV6-5|few|TRBJ1-1
ASSYDGGWNTEAF
>TRBV11-3|.|TRBJ1-3
ASSLTGFGNTIY
>TRBV4-1|.|TRBJ1-6
ASSQQGMDNSPLH
>TRBV6-5|.|TRBJ1-2
ASRAGLNYGYT
>TRBV14|.|TRBJ2-5
ASSPNHLAGGQTQY
>TRBV7-9|once|TRBJ2-4
ASSLPGLGQNIQY
>TRBV7-9|.|TRBJ2-5
ASSLGTGVGETQY
>TRBV21-1|.|TRBJ2-5
ASSKEGAQETQY
>TRBV7-2|.|TRBJ2-7
ASNMGWGPIVEQY
>TRBV7-9|few|TRBJ1-3
ASSLRGSGGNTIY
>TRBV9|.|TRBJ2-1
ASSVAGVYNEQF
>TRBV3-1/TRBV3-2|.|TRBJ1-1
ASSPAILNTEAF